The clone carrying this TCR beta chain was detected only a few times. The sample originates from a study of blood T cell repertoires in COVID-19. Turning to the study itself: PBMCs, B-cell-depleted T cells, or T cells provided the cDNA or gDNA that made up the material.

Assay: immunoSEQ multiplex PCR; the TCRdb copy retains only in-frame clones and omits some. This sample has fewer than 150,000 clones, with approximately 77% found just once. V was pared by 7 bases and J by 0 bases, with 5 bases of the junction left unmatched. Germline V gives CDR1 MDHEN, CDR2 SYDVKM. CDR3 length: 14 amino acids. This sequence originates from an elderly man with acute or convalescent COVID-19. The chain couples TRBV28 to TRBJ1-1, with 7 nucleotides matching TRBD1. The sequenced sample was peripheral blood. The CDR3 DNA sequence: TGTGCCAGCAAGCCGACAGGGATGAACACTGAAGCTTTCTTT. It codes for CASKPTGMNTEAFF.